This T cell receptor beta chain was recovered during a study of blood T cell repertoires in COVID-19 (dated by TCRdb to the early 2020s). Concerning the study at large: Samples from collaborators originated in the United States, Italy and Spain and spanned both the acute and convalescent phases of COVID-19. The prospective study material was composed of cDNA or gDNA derived from T cells, B-cell-depleted T cells, or PBMCs. Deeply sampled blood TCRbeta repertoires from subjects exposed to, actively infected with, or recovered from COVID-19 were included in the dataset. The repertoires were made available in a free public database intended to serve as a resource for research on the immune response to SARS-CoV-2. Samples came from the ongoing ImmuneRACE study (first 160 participants) plus 1,254 subjects from 6 global collaborators. The sample metadata nearly always contained a de-identified subject ID, COVID-19 status, age in years and sex. Where HLA class I and class II types were available, the types were taken from metadata supplied by the sample provider, not from assay-based typing.

TCRbeta CDR3 regions were amplified from genomic DNA by means of the immunoSEQ Assay, a bias-controlled multiplex PCR. In the source study's methods: The number of nucleated cells in each sample was estimated from the amplification of reference gene primers within the assay. Sequence reads were collapsed and filtered to measure the absolute abundance of every unique TCRbeta CDR3 rearrangement. For each sample, productive Simpson clonality was calculated as the square root of Simpson's diversity index over productive rearrangements. TCRdb's version of the immuneACCESS table is confined to in-frame rearrangements and falls short of the full clone set. An unresolved V gene accounts for under half of the shortfall where checked; the remainder is of unknown origin. V, J and clone size are those of that table, while D and trimming were read from the DNA. This sample has hundreds of thousands of clones in its table, and around 88% of those were observed once. The ten biggest clones cover 5% to 6% of the sample.

On this clone itself: The clone's antigen remains unknown. Base-call qualities are not available, and no considerably larger clone is one nucleotide away.

At one collaborating source in Seattle, patients were enrolled during active infection and were followed longitudinally through the course of disease. Each collaborating institution followed its own protocols to collect whole blood in K2EDTA tubes. For TCRbeta analysis, collaborator samples were shipped as frozen whole blood, as isolated PBMCs, or as DNA extracted from either sample type. Broader findings and caveats from the paper: The quantity of clinical and demographic metadata differed by source and by participant and was supplied without curation.

Sequencing was done on a sample of peripheral blood. The TCR sequence derives from a woman at least 80 years old with COVID-19, enrolled during active disease.

Here the CDR3 is given as CASSPGQGATLYGYTF. The DNA sequence reads TGTGCCAGCAGCCCTGGACAGGGGGCGACCCTCTATGGCTACACCTTC. The rearranged segments are TRBV7-9 and TRBJ1-2; TRBD1 lines up with 11 middle nucleotides. The CDR3 holds 16 amino acids from the cysteine to the phenylalanine. Only CDR3 DNA is held: 48 bases, read in frame from base 1. For CDR1 and CDR2, the germline V gene (reference sequence) lists SEHNR and FQNEAQ. At the junction V is shortened by 5 bases and J by 4 bases; bases outside the gene matches: 9.